The clone carrying this T cell receptor (beta chain) was counted only a few times. What it binds is not known. Trimming took 0 bases from V and 7 from J, leaving 16 bases between them. Germline-derived CDR1 and CDR2 are SGHAT and FQNNGV. The CDR3 length is 16 residues. Extraction yielded total RNA from whole blood (unfractionated). This sample is part of a study of human T cells and chemical hapten exposure. About the study: From small differences in pooled library volume came most of the variation in per-sample TCR yields.

Study-wide results and caveats: Counts of TCRs above 1 in 1000 frequency stayed unchanged with DPC sensitization.

The library attached unique molecular identifiers to individual cDNA molecules. TCRdb re-called the reads with MiXCR, one entry per CDR3 protein. The data contain 120,000 or so distinct CDR3 sequences, 8.5% of them singletons. Sequences were obtained from whole blood. The rearrangement joins TRBV11-2 to TRBJ2-1, with a possible D match to TRBD2 (5 bases). The TCR was taken from a human donor in good health. Some clones in this sample may be carry-over from other donors' samples. CDR3 region: CASSLETLLGLNEQFF. The CDR3 DNA reads as TGTGCCAGCAGCTTAGAGACCTTACTAGGATTGAATGAGCAGTTCTTC.